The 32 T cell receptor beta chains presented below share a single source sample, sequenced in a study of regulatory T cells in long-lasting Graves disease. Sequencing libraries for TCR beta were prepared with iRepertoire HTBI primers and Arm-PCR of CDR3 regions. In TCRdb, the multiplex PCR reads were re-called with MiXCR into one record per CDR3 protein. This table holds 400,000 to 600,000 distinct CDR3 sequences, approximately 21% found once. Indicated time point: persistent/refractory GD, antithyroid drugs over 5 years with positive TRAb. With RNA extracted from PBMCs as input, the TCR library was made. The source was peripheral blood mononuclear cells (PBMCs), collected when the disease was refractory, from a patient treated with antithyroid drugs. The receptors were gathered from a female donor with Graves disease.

CDR3 residues: CASSVDIRYGETQYF. The CDR3, as DNA: TGTGCCAGCAGCGTAGATATAAGATACGGAGAGACCCAGTACTTC. This sequence joins TRBV9 and TRBJ2-5; D remains unclear. The CDR3 is 15 amino acids. Trimming stripped 0 bases from V and 4 bases from J, with 13 bases between. The germline V gene has CDR1 SGDLS and CDR2 YYNGEE.

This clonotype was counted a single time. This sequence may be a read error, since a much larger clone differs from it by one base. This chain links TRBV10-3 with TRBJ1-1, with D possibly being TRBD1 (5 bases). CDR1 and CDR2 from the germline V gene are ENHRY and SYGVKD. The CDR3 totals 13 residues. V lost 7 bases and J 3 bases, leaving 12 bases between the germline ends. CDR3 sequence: CAIKGEVDTEAFF. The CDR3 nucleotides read TGTGCCATCAAAGGGGAGGTGGACACTGAAGCTTTCTTT.

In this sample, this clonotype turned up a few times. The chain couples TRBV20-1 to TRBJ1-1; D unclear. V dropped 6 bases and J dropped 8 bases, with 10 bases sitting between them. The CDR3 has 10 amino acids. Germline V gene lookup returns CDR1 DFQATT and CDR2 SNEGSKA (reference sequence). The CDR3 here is CSATDGEAFF. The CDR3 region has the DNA TGCAGTGCCACGGACGGGGAAGCTTTCTTT.

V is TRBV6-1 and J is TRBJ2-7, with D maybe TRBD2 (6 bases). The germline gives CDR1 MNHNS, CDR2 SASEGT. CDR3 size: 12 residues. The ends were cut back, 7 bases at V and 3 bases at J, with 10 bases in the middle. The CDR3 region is CASTSGDYEQYF. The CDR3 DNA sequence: TGTGCCAGCACTTCGGGGGACTACGAGCAGTACTTC.

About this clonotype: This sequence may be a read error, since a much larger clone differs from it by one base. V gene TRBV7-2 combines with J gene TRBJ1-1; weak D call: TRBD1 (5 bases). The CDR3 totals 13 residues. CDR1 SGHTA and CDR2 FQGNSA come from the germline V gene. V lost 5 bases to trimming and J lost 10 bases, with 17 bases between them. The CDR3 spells CASSQSGVGGAFF. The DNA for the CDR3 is TGTGCCAGCAGCCAATCCGGGGTCGGGGGAGCTTTCTTT.

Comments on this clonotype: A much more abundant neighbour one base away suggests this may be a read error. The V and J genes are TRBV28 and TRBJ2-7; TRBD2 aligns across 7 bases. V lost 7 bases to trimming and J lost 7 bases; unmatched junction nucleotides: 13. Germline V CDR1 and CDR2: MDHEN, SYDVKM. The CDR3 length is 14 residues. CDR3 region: CASTSGTPGGEQYF. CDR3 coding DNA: TGTGCCAGCACCTCCGGGACTCCCGGGGGGGAGCAGTACTTC.

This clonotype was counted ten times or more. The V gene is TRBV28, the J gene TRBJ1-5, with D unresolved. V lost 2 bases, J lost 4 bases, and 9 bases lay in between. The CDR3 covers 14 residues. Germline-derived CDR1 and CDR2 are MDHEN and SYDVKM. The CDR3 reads CASSLAGLNQPQHF. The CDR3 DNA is TGTGCCAGCAGTTTAGCTGGGTTGAATCAGCCCCAGCATTTT. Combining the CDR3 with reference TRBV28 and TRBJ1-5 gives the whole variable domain DVKVTQSSRYLVKRTGEKVFLECVQDMDHENMFWYRQDPGLGLRLIYFSYDVKMKEKGDIPEGYSVSREKKERFSLILESASTNQTSMYLCASSLAGLNQPQHFGDGTRLSIL.

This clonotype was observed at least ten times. CDR3 bases: TGTGCCAGCAGTTACTCTATAGGGGATACCTACGAGCAGTACTTC. The encoded protein is CASSYSIGDTYEQYF. The chain uses TRBV6-5 and TRBJ2-7, with D possibly matching TRBD1 (5 bases). CDR1 MNHEY and CDR2 SVGAGI come from the germline V gene. The CDR3 covers 15 residues. Trimming took off 0 bases at V and 2 bases at J, with 11 bases between the two ends.

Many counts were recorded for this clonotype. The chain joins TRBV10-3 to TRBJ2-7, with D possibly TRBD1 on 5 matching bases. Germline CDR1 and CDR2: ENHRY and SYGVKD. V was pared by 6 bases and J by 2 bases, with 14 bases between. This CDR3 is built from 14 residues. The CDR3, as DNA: TGTGCCATCAGCCTACAGGTTAGCCCCTACGAGCAGTACTTC. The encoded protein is CAISLQVSPYEQYF.

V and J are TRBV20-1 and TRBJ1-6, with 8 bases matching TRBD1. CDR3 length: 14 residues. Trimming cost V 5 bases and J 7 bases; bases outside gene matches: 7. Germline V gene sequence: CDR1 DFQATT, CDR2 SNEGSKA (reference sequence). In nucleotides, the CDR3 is TGCAGTGCTGTACCCGGACAGGGAAATTCACCCCTCCACTTT. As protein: CSAVPGQGNSPLHF.

The CDR3 reads CASNDAASGNTIYF. Here the CDR3 DNA reads TGTGCCAGCAACGACGCAGCCTCTGGAAACACCATATATTTT. The V and J genes are TRBV6-1 and TRBJ1-3; D unclear. This CDR3 has 14 residues. Germline CDR1 and CDR2: MNHNS and SASEGT. V was shortened by 7 bases and J by 0 bases, with 10 bases between the two germline ends.

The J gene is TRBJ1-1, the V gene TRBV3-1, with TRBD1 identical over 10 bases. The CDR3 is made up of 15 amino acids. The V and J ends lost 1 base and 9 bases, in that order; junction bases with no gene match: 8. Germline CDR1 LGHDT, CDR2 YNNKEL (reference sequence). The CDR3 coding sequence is TGTGCCAGCAGCCAAGCTTGGGGACAGGGGCGAAAAGCTTTCTTT. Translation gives CASSQAWGQGRKAFF.

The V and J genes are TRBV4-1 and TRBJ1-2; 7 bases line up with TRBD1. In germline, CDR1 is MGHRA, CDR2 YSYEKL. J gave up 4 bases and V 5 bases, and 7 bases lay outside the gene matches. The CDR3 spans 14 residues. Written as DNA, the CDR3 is TGCGCCAGCAGCGAACAGGGGCTAGGCTATGGCTACACCTTC. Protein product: CASSEQGLGYGYTF.

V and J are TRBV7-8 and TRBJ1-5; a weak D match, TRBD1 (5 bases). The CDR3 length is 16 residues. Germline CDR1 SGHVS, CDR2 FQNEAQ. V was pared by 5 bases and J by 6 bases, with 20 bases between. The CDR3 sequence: CASSRVYWAGSQPQHF. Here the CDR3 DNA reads TGTGCCAGCAGCCGAGTTTATTGGGCAGGGAGTCAGCCCCAGCATTTT.

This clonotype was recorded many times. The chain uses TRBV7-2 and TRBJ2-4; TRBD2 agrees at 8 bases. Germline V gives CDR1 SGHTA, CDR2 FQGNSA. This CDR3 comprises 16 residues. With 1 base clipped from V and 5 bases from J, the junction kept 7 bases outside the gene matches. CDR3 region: CASSLVGGTSENIQYF. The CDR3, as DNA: TGTGCCAGCAGCTTAGTGGGCGGGACTAGTGAAAACATTCAGTACTTC.

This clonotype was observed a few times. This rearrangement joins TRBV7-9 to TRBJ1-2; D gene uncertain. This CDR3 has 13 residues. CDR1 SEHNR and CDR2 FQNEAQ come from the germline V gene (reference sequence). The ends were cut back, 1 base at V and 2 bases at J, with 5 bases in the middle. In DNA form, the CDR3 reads TGTGCCAGCAGCTTAGTAGAGAACTATGGCTACACCTTC. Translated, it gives CASSLVENYGYTF.

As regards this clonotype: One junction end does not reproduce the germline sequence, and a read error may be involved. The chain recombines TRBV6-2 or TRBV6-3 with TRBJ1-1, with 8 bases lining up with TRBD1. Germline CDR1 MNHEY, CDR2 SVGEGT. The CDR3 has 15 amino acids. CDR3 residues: CASSESTGEDTEAFF. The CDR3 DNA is TGCGCCAGCAGTGAGTCGACAGGGGAGGACACTGAAGCTTTCTTT.

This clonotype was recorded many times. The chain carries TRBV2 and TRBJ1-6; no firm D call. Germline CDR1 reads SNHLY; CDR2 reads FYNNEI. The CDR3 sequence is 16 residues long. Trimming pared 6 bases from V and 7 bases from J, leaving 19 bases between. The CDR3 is CASSDDAQIRNSPLHF. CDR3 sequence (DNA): TGTGCCAGCAGCGATGACGCACAAATCAGGAATTCACCCCTCCACTTT.

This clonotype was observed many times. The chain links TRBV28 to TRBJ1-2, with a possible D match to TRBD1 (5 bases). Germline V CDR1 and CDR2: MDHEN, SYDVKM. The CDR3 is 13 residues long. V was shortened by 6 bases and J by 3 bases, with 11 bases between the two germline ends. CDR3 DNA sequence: TGTGCCAGCAGCCTGACAGCATACTATGGCTACACCTTC. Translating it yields CASSLTAYYGYTF.

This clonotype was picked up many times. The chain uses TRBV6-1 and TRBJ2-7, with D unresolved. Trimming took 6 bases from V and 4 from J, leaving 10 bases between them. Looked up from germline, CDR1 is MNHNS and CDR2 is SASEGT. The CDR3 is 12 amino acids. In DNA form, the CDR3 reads TGTGCCAGCAGACCAACTGGGTACGAGCAGTACTTC. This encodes CASRPTGYEQYF.

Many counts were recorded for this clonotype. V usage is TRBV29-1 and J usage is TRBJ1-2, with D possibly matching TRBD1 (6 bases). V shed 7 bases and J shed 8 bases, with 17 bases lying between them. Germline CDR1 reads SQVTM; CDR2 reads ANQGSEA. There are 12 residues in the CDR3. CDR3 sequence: CSAGGQPEGYTF. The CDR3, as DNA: TGCAGCGCCGGAGGACAGCCCGAGGGCTACACCTTC.

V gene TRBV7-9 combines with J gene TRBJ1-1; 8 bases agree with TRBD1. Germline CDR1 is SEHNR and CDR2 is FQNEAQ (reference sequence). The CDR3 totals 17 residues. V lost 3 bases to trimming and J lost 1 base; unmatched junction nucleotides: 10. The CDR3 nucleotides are TGTGCCAGCAGCTTCCCAAGGACAGGGATGGGGAACACTGAAGCTTTCTTT. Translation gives CASSFPRTGMGNTEAFF.

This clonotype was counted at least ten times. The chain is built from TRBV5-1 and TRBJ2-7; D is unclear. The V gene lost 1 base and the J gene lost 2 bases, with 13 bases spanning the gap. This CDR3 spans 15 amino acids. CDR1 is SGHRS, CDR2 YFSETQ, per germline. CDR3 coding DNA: TGCGCCAGCAGCTTGTTAACCGACGGAACCTACGAGCAGTACTTC. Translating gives CASSLLTDGTYEQYF.

The CDR3 spells CASSQPGSGHYGYTF. CDR3 coding DNA: TGCGCCAGCAGCCAACCCGGAAGCGGTCACTATGGCTACACCTTC. V gene TRBV4-1 combines with J gene TRBJ1-2; D remains ambiguous. The CDR3 extends over 15 amino acids. CDR1 MGHRA and CDR2 YSYEKL come from the germline V gene. The V and J ends lost 2 bases and 3 bases respectively, with 13 bases between them.

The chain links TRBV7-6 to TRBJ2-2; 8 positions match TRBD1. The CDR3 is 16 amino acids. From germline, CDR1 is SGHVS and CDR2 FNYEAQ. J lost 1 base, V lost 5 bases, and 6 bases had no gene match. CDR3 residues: CASSIPGTGNTGELFF. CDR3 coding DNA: TGTGCCAGCAGCATTCCCGGGACAGGGAACACCGGGGAGCTGTTTTTT.

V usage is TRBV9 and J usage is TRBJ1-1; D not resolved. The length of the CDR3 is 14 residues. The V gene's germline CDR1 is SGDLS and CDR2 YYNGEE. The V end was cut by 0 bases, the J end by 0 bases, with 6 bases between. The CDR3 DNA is TGTGCCAGCAGCGTAGTCCCAATGAACACTGAAGCTTTCTTT. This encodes CASSVVPMNTEAFF.

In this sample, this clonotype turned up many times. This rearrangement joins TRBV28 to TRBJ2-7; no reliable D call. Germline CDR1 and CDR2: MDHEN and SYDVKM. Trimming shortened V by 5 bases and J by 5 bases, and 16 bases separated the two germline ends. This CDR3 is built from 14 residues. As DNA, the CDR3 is TGTGCCAGCAGTGTATTCCCCGGTATCGACGAGCAGTACTTC. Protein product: CASSVFPGIDEQYF.

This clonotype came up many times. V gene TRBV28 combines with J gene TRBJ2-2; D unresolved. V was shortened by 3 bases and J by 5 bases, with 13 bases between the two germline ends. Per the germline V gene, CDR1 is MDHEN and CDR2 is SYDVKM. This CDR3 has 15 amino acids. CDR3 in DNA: TGTGCCAGCAGTTTGAGACGCCCTATTACCGGGGAGCTGTTTTTT. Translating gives CASSLRRPITGELFF.

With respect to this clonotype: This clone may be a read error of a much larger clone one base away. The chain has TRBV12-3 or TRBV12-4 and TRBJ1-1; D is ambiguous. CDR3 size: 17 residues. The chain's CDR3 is CASSLTGRTPMNTEALF. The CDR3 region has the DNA TGTGCCAGCAGCCTAACCGGTAGGACTCCCATGAACACTGAAGCTCTCTTT.

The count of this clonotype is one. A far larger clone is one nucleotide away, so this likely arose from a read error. CDR3: CASSPNGSVATQYF. The CDR3 DNA follows: TGTGCCAGCAGCCCCAATGGGTCGGTGGCGACCCAGTACTTC. The chain carries TRBV2 and TRBJ2-5; D is undetermined. Per the germline V gene, CDR1 is SNHLY and CDR2 is FYNNEI. V gave up 6 bases and J gave up 7 bases, with 18 bases separating them. The CDR3 consists of 14 residues.

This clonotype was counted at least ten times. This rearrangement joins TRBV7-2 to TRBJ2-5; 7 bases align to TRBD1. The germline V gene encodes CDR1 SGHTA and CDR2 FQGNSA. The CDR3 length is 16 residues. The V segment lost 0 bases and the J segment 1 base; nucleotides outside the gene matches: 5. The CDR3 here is CASSLALGQAQETQYF. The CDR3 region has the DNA TGTGCCAGCAGCTTAGCGCTTGGACAGGCCCAAGAGACCCAGTACTTC.

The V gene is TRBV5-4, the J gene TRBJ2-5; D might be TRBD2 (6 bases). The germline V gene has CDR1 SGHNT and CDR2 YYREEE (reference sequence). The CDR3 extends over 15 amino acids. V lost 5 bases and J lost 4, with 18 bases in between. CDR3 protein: CASRPWAGSGETQYF. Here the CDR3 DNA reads TGTGCCAGCAGGCCTTGGGCGGGGTCTGGAGAGACCCAGTACTTC.